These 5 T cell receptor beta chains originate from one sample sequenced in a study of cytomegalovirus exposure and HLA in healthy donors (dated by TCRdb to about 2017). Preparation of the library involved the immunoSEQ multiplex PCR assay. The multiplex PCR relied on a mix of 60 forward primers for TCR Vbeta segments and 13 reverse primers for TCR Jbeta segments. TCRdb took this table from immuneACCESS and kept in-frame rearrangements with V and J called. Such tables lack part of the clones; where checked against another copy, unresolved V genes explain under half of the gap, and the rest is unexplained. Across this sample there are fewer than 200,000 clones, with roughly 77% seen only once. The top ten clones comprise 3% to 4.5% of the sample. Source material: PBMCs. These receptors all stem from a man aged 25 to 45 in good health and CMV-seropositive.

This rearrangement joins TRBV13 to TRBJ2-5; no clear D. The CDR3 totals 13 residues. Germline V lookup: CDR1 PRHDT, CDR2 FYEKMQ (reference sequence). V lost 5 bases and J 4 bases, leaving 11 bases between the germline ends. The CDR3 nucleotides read TGTGCCAGCAGCCCACGGGTTGGAGAGACCCAGTACTTC. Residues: CASSPRVGETQYF.

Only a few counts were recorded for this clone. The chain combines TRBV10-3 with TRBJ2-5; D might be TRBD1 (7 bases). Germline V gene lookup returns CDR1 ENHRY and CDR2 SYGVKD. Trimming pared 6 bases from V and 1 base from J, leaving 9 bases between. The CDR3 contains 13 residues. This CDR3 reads CAISQGGQETQYF. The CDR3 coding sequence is TGTGCCATCAGCCAGGGGGGCCAAGAGACCCAGTACTTC.

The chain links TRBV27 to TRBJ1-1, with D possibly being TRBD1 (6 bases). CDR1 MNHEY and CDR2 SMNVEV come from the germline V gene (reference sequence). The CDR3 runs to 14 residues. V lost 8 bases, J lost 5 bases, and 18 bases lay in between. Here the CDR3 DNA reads TGTGCCAGCGGGGGAAAGGGGGAACGGACTGAAGCTTTCTTT. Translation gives CASGGKGERTEAFF.

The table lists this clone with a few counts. The CDR3 nucleotides are TGTGCCAGCACGGGGACAGGGGGCACAGATACGCAGTATTTT. Encoded protein: CASTGTGGTDTQYF. The rearrangement joins TRBV2 to TRBJ2-3; TRBD1 matches 10 bases. Germline V gives CDR1 SNHLY, CDR2 FYNNEI. The CDR3 length is 14 residues. Trimming cost V 7 bases and J 1 base; bases outside gene matches: 2.

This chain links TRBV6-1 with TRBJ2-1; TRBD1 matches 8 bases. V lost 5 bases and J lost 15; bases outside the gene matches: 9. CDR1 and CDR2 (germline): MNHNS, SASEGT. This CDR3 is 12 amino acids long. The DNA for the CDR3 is TGTGCCAGCAGTCGATCTACAGGGGGTCGGTTCTTC. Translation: CASSRSTGGRFF.